The text below deals with one T cell receptor (beta chain). This record comes from a study of OX40 agonist ivuxolimab in advanced cancers. Study details: Of the participants, 40% had some prior anti-PD-1, anti-PD-L1 or anti-CTLA-4 therapy, which was allowed.

The germline V gene has CDR1 SGHTS and CDR2 YDEGEE. The CDR3 length is 15 residues. V trimming: 4 bases; J trimming: 3 bases; junction bases outside the gene matches: 8. The table came from immunoSEQ multiplex PCR; TCRdb's copy has only in-frame clones and leaves some out. This table has approximately 87,000 clones, under 95% appearing once. This specimen was CD4+ or CD8+ T cells sorted from blood, taken in a trial of the OX40 agonist ivuxolimab. This TCR derives from an adult with an advanced solid tumor such as melanoma, head and neck, liver or kidney cancer. The chain couples TRBV5-8 to TRBJ2-7, with TRBD1 identical over 9 bases. In DNA form, the CDR3 reads TGTGCCAGCAGCCCCAATCCGGGACAGGGCTACGAGCAGTACTTC. The encoded protein is CASSPNPGQGYEQYF.